This T cell receptor (beta chain) was recovered during a study of blood T cell repertoires in COVID-19. Study context: COVID-19 samples collected from the United States, Italy and Spain covered acute and convalescent phases. T cells, B-cell-depleted T cells, or PBMCs provided the cDNA or gDNA that served as material.

This CDR3 comprises 13 residues. Trimming pared 5 bases from V and 6 bases from J, leaving 12 bases between. Methods used by the authors: Reference gene primer amplification in the assay estimated nucleated cell counts. The table came from immunoSEQ multiplex PCR; TCRdb's copy has only in-frame clones and leaves some out. Clone size and V and J calls were adopted from that table, with D and trimming inferred from the DNA. The repertoire holds approximately 230,000 clones, with 70% to 90% as singletons. This TCR was sampled from a man younger than 30 with active or convalescent COVID-19. V is TRBV12-3 or TRBV12-4 and J is TRBJ2-3; D gene ambiguous. Source material: peripheral blood. The chain's CDR3 is CASSPTVGDTQYF. CDR3 bases: TGTGCCAGCAGTCCCACAGTGGGCGATACGCAGTATTTT.